Following are 2 T cell receptor beta chains from one sample sequenced in a study of blood T cell repertoires in COVID-19. The table came from immunoSEQ multiplex PCR; TCRdb's copy has only in-frame clones and leaves some out. The sample holds approximately 150,000 clones, just under 85% seen once. The sample consisted of peripheral blood. Receptors were obtained from a woman of 80 years or more with COVID-19, enrolled during active disease.

There are many counts of this clone. V is TRBV4-1 and J is TRBJ1-5; 7 bases agree with TRBD1. The germline CDR1 and CDR2 sequences are MGHRA and YSYEKL. There are 15 residues in the CDR3. The J segment lost 4 bases and the V segment lost 3 bases, leaving 6 bases of the junction unmatched. The CDR3 nucleotides read TGCGCCAGCAGCCACGCGGGACAGCTAAATCAGCCCCAGCATTTT. Its translation is CASSHAGQLNQPQHF.

The V gene is TRBV5-1, the J gene TRBJ1-5; TRBD1 aligns across 8 bases. The CDR3 loop spans 17 amino acids. The trim removed 1 base at V and 6 bases at J, leaving 12 bases unmatched. Germline V gene data show CDR1 as SGHRS and CDR2 as YFSETQ. Here the CDR3 reads CASSLYPAGGLGQPQHF. CDR3 coding DNA: TGCGCCAGCAGCTTGTACCCCGCAGGGGGCTTGGGTCAGCCCCAGCATTTT.